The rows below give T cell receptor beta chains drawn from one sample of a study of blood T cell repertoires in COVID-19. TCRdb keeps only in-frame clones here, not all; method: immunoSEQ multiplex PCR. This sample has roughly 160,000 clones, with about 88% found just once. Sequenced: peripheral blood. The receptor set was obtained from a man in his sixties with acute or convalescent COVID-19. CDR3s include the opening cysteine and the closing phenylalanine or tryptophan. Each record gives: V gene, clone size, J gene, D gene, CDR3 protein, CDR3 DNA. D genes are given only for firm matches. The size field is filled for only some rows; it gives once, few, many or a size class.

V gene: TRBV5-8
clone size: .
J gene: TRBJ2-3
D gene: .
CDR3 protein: CASSFDLIPQGTQYF
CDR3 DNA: TGTGCCAGCAGCTTCGACCTCATCCCACAGGGAACGCAGTATTTT

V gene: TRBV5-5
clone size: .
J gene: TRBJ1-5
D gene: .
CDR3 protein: CASSRTVGGEQPQHF
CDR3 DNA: TGTGCCAGCAGTCGTACGGTAGGGGGGGAACAGCCCCAGCATTTT

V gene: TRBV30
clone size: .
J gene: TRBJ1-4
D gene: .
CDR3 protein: CACTGGSTNEKLFF
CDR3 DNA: TGTGCCTGTACGGGAGGTTCAACTAATGAAAAACTGTTTTTT

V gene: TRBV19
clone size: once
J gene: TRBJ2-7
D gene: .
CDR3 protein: CASSLSTVSYEQYF
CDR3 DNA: TGTGCCAGTAGTCTGTCGACAGTATCCTACGAGCAGTACTTC

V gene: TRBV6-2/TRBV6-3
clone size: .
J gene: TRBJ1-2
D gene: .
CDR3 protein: CASSYSKTSRHTF
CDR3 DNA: TGTGCCAGCAGTTACTCGAAGACCTCGAGGCACACCTTC

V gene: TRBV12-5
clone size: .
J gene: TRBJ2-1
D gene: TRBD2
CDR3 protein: CASGLELAGGNEQFF
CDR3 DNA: TGTGCTAGTGGTTTGGAGTTAGCGGGAGGGAATGAGCAGTTCTTC

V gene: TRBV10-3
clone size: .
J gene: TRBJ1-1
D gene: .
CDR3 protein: CAISDKANTEAFF
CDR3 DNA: TGTGCCATCAGTGATAAAGCGAACACTGAAGCTTTCTTT

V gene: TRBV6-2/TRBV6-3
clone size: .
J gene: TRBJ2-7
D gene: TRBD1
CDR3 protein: CASSDDRGPLYEQYF
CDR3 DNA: TGTGCCAGCAGTGACGACAGGGGGCCTTTGTACGAGCAGTACTTC

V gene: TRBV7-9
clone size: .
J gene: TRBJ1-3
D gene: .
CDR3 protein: CASRSARAGNTIYF
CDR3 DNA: TGTGCCAGCAGAAGTGCGAGGGCTGGAAACACCATATATTTT

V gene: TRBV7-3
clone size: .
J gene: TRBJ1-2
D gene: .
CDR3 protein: CASSLNGGQSGYTF
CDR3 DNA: TGTGCCAGCAGCTTAAACGGGGGGCAGAGTGGCTACACCTTC

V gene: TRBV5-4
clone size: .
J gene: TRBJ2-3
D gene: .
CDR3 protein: CASSFPGGTTDTQYF
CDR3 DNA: TGTGCCAGCAGCTTTCCAGGGGGGACCACAGATACGCAGTATTTT

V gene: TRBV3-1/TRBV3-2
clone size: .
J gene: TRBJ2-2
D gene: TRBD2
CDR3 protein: CASSRLAGVTGELFF
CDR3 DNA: TGTGCCAGCAGCCGACTAGCGGGGGTAACCGGGGAGCTGTTTTTT

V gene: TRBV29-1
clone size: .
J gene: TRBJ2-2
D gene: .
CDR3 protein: CSVLEVTGELFF
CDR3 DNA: TGCAGCGTCCTAGAGGTTACCGGGGAGCTGTTTTTT

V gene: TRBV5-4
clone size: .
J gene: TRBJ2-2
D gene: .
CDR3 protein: CASSSGDSRNTGELFF
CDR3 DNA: TGTGCCAGCAGCTCTGGGGACTCTCGAAACACCGGGGAGCTGTTTTTT

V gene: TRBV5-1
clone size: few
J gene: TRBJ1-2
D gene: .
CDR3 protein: CASSLESGALYGYTF
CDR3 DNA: TGCGCCAGCAGCTTGGAATCAGGGGCCCTCTATGGCTACACCTTC